This entry lists 5 T cell receptor beta chains sequenced from one sample in a study of T cells in Graves' hyperthyroidism and ophthalmopathy. Template material for amplifying TCR beta CDR3 regions consisted of RNA transcripts. TCR CDR3 underwent first-round RT-PCR with the HTBI primer set. MiXCR, run by TCRdb on the multiplex PCR reads, gives a single entry per CDR3 protein. The sample has 490,000 or so distinct CDR3 sequences, approximately 22% seen once. The specimen was blood. Receptors were obtained from a woman in her 70s with Graves' ophthalmopathy.

This clonotype was picked up a small number of times. The V call is TRBV2, the J call TRBJ2-7, with 11 bases aligning to TRBD2. The CDR3 spans 15 residues. With 6 bases clipped from V and 0 bases from J, the junction kept 4 bases outside the gene matches. Germline CDR1 is SNHLY and CDR2 is FYNNEI. The CDR3 DNA follows: TGTGCCAGCAGAGCGGGACTAGCGGACTCCTACGAGCAGTACTTC. Its protein product is CASRAGLADSYEQYF.

The V and J genes are TRBV20-1 and TRBJ1-2; TRBD1 matches at 7 bases. The V segment lost 4 bases and the J segment 8 bases; nucleotides outside the gene matches: 10. This CDR3 is built from 13 residues. Germline values: CDR1 DFQATT, CDR2 SNEGSKA (reference sequence). CDR3 sequence reads: CSATRTGSRGYTF. CDR3 in DNA: TGCAGTGCTACCCGGACAGGCTCTCGGGGCTACACCTTC.

This clonotype was observed a handful of times. This chain links TRBV19 with TRBJ1-1; 11 nucleotides agree with TRBD1. CDR3 size: 17 residues. From germline, CDR1 is LNHDA and CDR2 SQIVND (reference sequence). The V and J ends lost 1 base and 3 bases, in that order; junction bases with no gene match: 7. CDR3 residues: CASSIALRTGGYTEAFF. CDR3 DNA: TGTGCCAGTAGTATAGCTCTGAGGACAGGGGGCTACACTGAAGCTTTCTTT. The whole variable domain, filled in from reference TRBV19 and TRBJ1-1, reads DGGITQSPKYLFRKEGQNVTLSCEQNLNHDAMYWYRQDPGQGLRLIYYSQIVNDFQKGDIAEGYSVSREKKESFPLTVTSAQKNPTAFYLCASSIALRTGGYTEAFFGQGTRLTVV.

CDR3 protein: CASSSESTGIYGYTF. DNA for the CDR3: TGTGCCAGCAGCTCAGAATCGACAGGGATCTATGGCTACACCTTC. This chain joins TRBV7-3 and TRBJ1-2, with 7 positions matching TRBD1. The CDR3 extends over 15 amino acids. With V trimmed by 4 bases and J by 4 bases, 9 bases remained unmatched. Per germline, CDR1 SGHTA and CDR2 FQGTGA. Variable domain in full (rest from reference TRBV7-3 and TRBJ1-2): GAGVSQTPSNKVTEKGKYVELRCDPISGHTALYWYRQSLGQGPEFLIYFQGTGAADDSGLPNDRFFAVRPEGSVSTLKIQRTERGDSAVYLCASSSESTGIYGYTFGSGTRLTVV.

Many counts were recorded for this clonotype. The chain combines TRBV12-3 or TRBV12-4 with TRBJ1-2; TRBD1 matches 8 bases. Trimming took 4 bases from V and 6 from J; bases not matched to a gene: 7. The CDR3 is made up of 14 amino acids. The CDR3 sequence is CASSSRGLRNGYTF. The CDR3 coding sequence is TGTGCCAGCAGTTCCAGGGGGCTTCGAAATGGCTACACCTTC.